These T cell receptor beta chains were read from a single sample in a study of beta chain features in type 1 diabetes. Profiled with immunoSEQ multiplex PCR; TCRdb holds only in-frame clones, not every one. The sample yields 300,000 to 350,000 clones, less than 10% seen once. Sequencing input: central memory CD4+ T cells from blood. The receptors were gathered from a woman aged 18-30 years in good health. CDR3s include the opening cysteine and the closing phenylalanine or tryptophan. The D gene is left open where the match is weak. The size field is filled for only some rows; it gives once, few, many or a size class.

J gene: TRBJ2-1
V gene: TRBV4-1
clone size: few
D gene: TRBD1
CDR3 DNA: TGCGCCAGCAGCCAAGAAGGTTCCGGGACAGGGAATGAGCAGTTCTTC
CDR3 protein: CASSQEGSGTGNEQFF

J gene: TRBJ2-3
V gene: TRBV27
clone size: few
D gene: TRBD2
CDR3 DNA: TGTGCCAGCAGTTTTTTACGGGAGGGCCCAGATACGCAGTATTTT
CDR3 protein: CASSFLREGPDTQYF

J gene: TRBJ2-1
V gene: TRBV6-5
clone size: NA
D gene: TRBD2
CDR3 DNA: TGTGCCAGCAGGAGCACTAGCGGGAGAGTCCATGAGCAGTTCTTC
CDR3 protein: CASRSTSGRVHEQFF

J gene: TRBJ2-7
V gene: TRBV18
clone size: many
D gene: TRBD1
CDR3 DNA: TGTGCCAGCTCACCATCTCGGGACAGATTCTACGAGCAGTACTTC
CDR3 protein: CASSPSRDRFYEQYF

J gene: TRBJ2-1
V gene: TRBV19
clone size: few
D gene: NA
CDR3 DNA: TGTGCCAGTAGTATTGCACTAGCCAATCGCAATGAGCAGTTCTTC
CDR3 protein: CASSIALANRNEQFF

J gene: TRBJ2-1
V gene: TRBV19
clone size: NA
D gene: TRBD1
CDR3 DNA: TGTGCCAGTAGTATAGGTCGACAGGGGGGATCCAGCGGGACGAAAAACAATGAGCAGTTCTTC
CDR3 protein: CASSIGRQGGSSGTKNNEQFF

J gene: TRBJ2-3
V gene: TRBV7-9
clone size: NA
D gene: NA
CDR3 DNA: TGTGCCAGCAGCTTCCCTGAAGCAGATACGCAGTATTTT
CDR3 protein: CASSFPEADTQYF

J gene: TRBJ2-7
V gene: TRBV10-3
clone size: NA
D gene: NA
CDR3 DNA: TGTGCCATCAGTGTCGACCGAAACTACGAGCAGTACTTC
CDR3 protein: CAISVDRNYEQYF

J gene: TRBJ2-7
V gene: TRBV2
clone size: many
D gene: TRBD2
CDR3 DNA: TGTGCCAGCAGCTTCGGACTAGCGGGAGCGAGGTACGAGCAGTACTTC
CDR3 protein: CASSFGLAGARYEQYF

J gene: TRBJ2-2
V gene: TRBV28
clone size: few
D gene: NA
CDR3 DNA: TGTGCCAGCAGTAGTACGGGGGTACGCACCGGGGAGCTGTTTTTT
CDR3 protein: CASSSTGVRTGELFF

J gene: TRBJ2-7
V gene: TRBV7-9
clone size: many
D gene: TRBD2
CDR3 DNA: TGTGCCGGCGGGGCTAGCGGTACCTACGAGCAGTACTTC
CDR3 protein: CAGGASGTYEQYF

J gene: TRBJ2-3
V gene: TRBV7-3
clone size: many
D gene: NA
CDR3 DNA: TGTGCCAGCAGTCCATCCAGGGACACAGATACGCAGTATTTT
CDR3 protein: CASSPSRDTDTQYF

J gene: TRBJ1-2
V gene: TRBV7-2
clone size: few
D gene: NA
CDR3 DNA: TGTGCCAGCAGCGCTACCAGCTCGGCGGGCTACACCTTC
CDR3 protein: CASSATSSAGYTF

J gene: TRBJ2-3
V gene: TRBV9
clone size: NA
D gene: NA
CDR3 DNA: TGTGCCAGCATAAATTCCTTCCGGGAGTCCCGGGTAGATACGCAGTATTTT
CDR3 protein: CASINSFRESRVDTQYF

J gene: TRBJ2-7
V gene: TRBV10-3
clone size: NA
D gene: TRBD1
CDR3 DNA: TGTGCCATCGGCCAGCCAGGGGGCGAGCAGTACTTC
CDR3 protein: CAIGQPGGEQYF

J gene: TRBJ2-3
V gene: TRBV6-5
clone size: few
D gene: NA
CDR3 DNA: TGTGCCAGCAGTTACTCCGACAGCACAGATACGCAGTATTTT
CDR3 protein: CASSYSDSTDTQYF